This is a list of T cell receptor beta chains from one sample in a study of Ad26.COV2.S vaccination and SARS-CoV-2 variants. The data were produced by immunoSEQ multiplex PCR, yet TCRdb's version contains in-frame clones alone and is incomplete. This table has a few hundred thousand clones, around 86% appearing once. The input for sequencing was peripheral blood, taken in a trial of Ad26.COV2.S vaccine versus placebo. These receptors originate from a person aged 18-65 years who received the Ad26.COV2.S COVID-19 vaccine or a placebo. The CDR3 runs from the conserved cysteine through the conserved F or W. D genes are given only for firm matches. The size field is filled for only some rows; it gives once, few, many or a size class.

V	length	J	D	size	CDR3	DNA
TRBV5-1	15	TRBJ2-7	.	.	CASSLGLGRNREQYF	TGCGCCAGCAGCTTGGGTCTTGGCAGAAATCGCGAGCAGTACTTC
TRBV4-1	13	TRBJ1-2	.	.	CASSESGLYGYTF	TGCGCCAGCAGCGAATCAGGGTTGTATGGCTACACCTTC
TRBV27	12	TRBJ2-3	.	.	CASSNREGAQYF	TGTGCCAGCAGTAACAGGGAAGGGGCGCAGTATTTT
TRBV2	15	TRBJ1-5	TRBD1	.	CASSEWQGEGQPQHF	TGTGCCAGCAGTGAATGGCAGGGGGAAGGTCAGCCCCAGCATTTT
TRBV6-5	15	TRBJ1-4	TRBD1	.	CASRYGTGTEEKLFF	TGTGCCAGCAGGTACGGGACCGGGACAGAGGAAAAACTGTTTTTT
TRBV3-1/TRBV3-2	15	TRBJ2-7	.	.	CASSQDGYRSPEQYF	TGTGCCAGCAGCCAAGACGGGTACAGGAGCCCGGAGCAGTACTTC
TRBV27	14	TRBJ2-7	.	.	CASSLGQGGYEQYF	TGTGCCAGCAGTTTAGGTCAGGGCGGCTACGAGCAGTACTTC
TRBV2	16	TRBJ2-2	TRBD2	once	CARTGSGGQGAGELFF	TGTGCCAGGACGGGTAGCGGGGGGCAAGGCGCCGGGGAGCTGTTTTTT
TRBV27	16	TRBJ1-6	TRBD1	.	CASSLAGGRGNSPLHF	TGTGCCAGCAGTTTAGCAGGGGGCAGGGGGAATTCACCCCTCCACTTT
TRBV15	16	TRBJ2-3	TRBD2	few	CATSRGGGGSTDTQYF	TGTGCCACCAGCAGAGGTGGGGGGGGTAGCACAGATACGCAGTATTTT
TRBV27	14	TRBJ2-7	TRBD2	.	CASASGGQPYEQYF	TGTGCCAGCGCTAGCGGGGGCCAACCCTACGAGCAGTACTTC
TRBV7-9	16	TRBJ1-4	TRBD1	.	CASSLSRTGWDEKLFF	TGTGCCAGCAGCTTATCCAGGACAGGGTGGGATGAAAAACTGTTTTTT
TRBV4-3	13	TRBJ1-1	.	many	CASSQDLDREAFF	TGCGCCAGCAGCCAAGATTTGGACAGAGAAGCTTTCTTT
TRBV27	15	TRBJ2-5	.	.	CASSFRRRPAETQYF	TGTGCCAGCAGTTTCAGACGTAGACCCGCGGAGACCCAGTACTTC
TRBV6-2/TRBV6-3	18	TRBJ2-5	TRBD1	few	CASSYQPISGGSRETQYF	TGTGCCAGCAGTTACCAGCCAATATCAGGGGGCTCCAGGGAGACCCAGTACTTC
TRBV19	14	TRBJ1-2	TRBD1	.	CASSITAGGAGYTF	TGTGCCAGTAGTATTACGGCAGGGGGCGCAGGCTACACCTTC
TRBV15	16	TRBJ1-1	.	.	CATSIPGVGMNTEAFF	TGTGCCACCAGCATACCGGGGGTGGGGATGAACACTGAAGCTTTCTTT
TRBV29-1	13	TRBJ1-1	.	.	CSVSGNLNTEAFF	TGCAGCGTTTCCGGCAATCTGAACACTGAAGCTTTCTTT
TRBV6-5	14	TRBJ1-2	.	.	CASSYSGAYGGYTF	TGTGCCAGCAGTTACTCAGGGGCCTACGGTGGCTACACCTTC
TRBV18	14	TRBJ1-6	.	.	CASSPPRVGSPLHF	TGTGCCAGCTCACCCCCCAGGGTGGGCTCACCCCTCCACTTT
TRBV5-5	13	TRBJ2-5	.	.	CASSLERVETQYF	TGTGCCAGCAGCTTGGAGCGGGTGGAGACCCAGTACTTC
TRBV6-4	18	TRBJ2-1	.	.	CASSDSKVRGAVSNEQFF	TGTGCCAGCAGTGACTCGAAAGTCCGGGGGGCCGTAAGTAATGAGCAGTTCTTC
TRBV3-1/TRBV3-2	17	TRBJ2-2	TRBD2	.	CASSHLAGAGNTGELFF	TGTGCCAGCAGCCATCTAGCGGGGGCGGGAAACACCGGGGAGCTGTTTTTT
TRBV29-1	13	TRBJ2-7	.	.	CSVAFPYSYEQYF	TGCAGCGTTGCCTTCCCTTACTCCTACGAGCAGTACTTC
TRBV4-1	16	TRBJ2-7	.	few	CASSPSLATPLYEQYF	TGCGCCAGCAGCCCTTCCCTAGCGACTCCTCTCTACGAGCAGTACTTC
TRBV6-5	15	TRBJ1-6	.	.	CASSYETEASSPLHF	TGTGCCAGCAGTTACGAAACAGAGGCTAGTTCACCCCTCCACTTT
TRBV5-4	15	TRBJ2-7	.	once	CASSFLGLESYEQYF	TGTGCCAGCAGCTTTCTGGGTCTGGAATCCTACGAGCAGTACTTC
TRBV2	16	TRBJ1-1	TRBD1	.	CASDSFGQGGIPEAFF	TGTGCCAGTGATAGCTTTGGACAGGGAGGTATCCCTGAAGCTTTCTTT
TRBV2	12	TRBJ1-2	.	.	CASSPSLGGYTF	TGTGCCAGCAGCCCCTCCCTGGGGGGCTACACCTTC
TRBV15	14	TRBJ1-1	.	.	CATSRTSATAEAFF	TGTGCCACCAGCAGAACGTCGGCCACGGCTGAAGCTTTCTTT
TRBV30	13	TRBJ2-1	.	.	CAWGWLNNNEQFF	TGTGCCTGGGGTTGGCTAAACAACAATGAGCAGTTCTTC
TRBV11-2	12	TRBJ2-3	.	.	CASSHVQNRQYF	TGTGCCAGCAGCCACGTACAAAACCGGCAGTATTTT
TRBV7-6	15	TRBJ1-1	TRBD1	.	CASSSGTGVNTEAFF	TGTGCCAGCAGCTCCGGGACAGGGGTGAACACTGAAGCTTTCTTT
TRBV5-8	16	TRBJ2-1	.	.	CASSSGLGGSYNEQFF	TGTGCCAGCAGCTCCGGGCTAGGAGGCTCCTACAATGAGCAGTTCTTC
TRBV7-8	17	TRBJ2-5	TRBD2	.	CASSLVQLAGGPETQYF	TGTGCCAGCAGCTTAGTTCAACTAGCGGGGGGGCCAGAGACCCAGTACTTC
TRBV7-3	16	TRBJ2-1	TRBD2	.	CASSLTGTSGVNEQFF	TGTGCCAGCAGCTTAACGGGGACTAGCGGGGTCAATGAGCAGTTCTTC
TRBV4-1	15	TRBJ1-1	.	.	CASSPIGLLNTEAFF	TGCGCCAGCAGCCCAATAGGACTGTTGAACACTGAAGCTTTCTTT
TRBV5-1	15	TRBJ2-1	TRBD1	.	CASSSRQGVYNEQFF	TGCGCCAGCAGCTCCCGACAGGGGGTCTACAATGAGCAGTTCTTC
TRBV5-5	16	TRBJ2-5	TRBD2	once	CASSPPRGGEKETQYF	TGTGCCAGCAGCCCCCCCCGCGGGGGAGAAAAAGAGACCCAGTACTTC
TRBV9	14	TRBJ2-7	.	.	CASSPRLASYEQYF	TGTGCCAGCAGCCCTCGCTTAGCTAGTTACGAGCAGTACTTC
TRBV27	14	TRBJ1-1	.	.	CASSLGGRNTEAFF	TGTGCCAGCAGTTTGGGGGGGCGCAACACTGAAGCTTTCTTT
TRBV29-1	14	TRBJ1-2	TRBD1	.	CSAHPGGPNYGYTF	TGCAGCGCCCACCCAGGGGGACCTAACTATGGCTACACCTTC
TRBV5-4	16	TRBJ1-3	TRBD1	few	CASSTPGQGSGNTIYF	TGTGCCAGCAGCACACCGGGACAGGGCTCTGGAAACACCATATATTTT
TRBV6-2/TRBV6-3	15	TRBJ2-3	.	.	CASSYRGPSTDTQYF	TGTGCCAGCAGTTACAGGGGACCTAGCACAGATACGCAGTATTTT
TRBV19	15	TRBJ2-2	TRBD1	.	CASSKGTGNTGELFF	TGTGCCAGTAGCAAGGGGACAGGCAACACCGGGGAGCTGTTTTTT